The clone carrying this T cell receptor beta chain was seen repeatedly, ten times or more. Its antigen is still unknown. Trimming shortened V by 4 bases and J by 6 bases, and 7 bases separated the two germline ends. From germline, CDR1 is SGHTA and CDR2 FQGTGA. The CDR3 has 13 residues. Amplified TCR beta CDR3 regions came from RNA transcripts. Carried out on the TCR CDR3, a first-round RT-PCR used the HTBI primer set. A single record per CDR3 protein comes from TCRdb applying MiXCR to the multiplex PCR reads. The sample shows around 390,000 distinct CDR3 sequences, roughly 15% of them seen only once. The data were obtained in a study of T cells in Graves' hyperthyroidism and ophthalmopathy. The study, taken as a whole, reports: The majority of expanded thyroid clonotypes above 0.001 also appeared in blood.

Inclusion characteristics of ophthalmopathy patients comprised a Clinical Activity Score of at least 3, a NOSPECS grade of at least 4, and duration under 3 months. This clonotype was sampled from a woman in her twenties or thirties with Graves' ophthalmopathy. Sequencing was carried out using blood. The rearrangement uses TRBV7-3 and TRBJ1-6; D remains ambiguous. CDR3 residues: CASSSSLNSPLHF. In DNA form, the CDR3 reads TGTGCCAGCAGCTCCTCACTTAATTCACCCCTCCACTTT. Combining the CDR3 with reference TRBV7-3 and TRBJ1-6 gives the whole variable domain GAGVSQTPSNKVTEKGKYVELRCDPISGHTALYWYRQSLGQGPEFLIYFQGTGAADDSGLPNDRFFAVRPEGSVSTLKIQRTERGDSAVYLCASSSSLNSPLHFGNGTRLTVT.